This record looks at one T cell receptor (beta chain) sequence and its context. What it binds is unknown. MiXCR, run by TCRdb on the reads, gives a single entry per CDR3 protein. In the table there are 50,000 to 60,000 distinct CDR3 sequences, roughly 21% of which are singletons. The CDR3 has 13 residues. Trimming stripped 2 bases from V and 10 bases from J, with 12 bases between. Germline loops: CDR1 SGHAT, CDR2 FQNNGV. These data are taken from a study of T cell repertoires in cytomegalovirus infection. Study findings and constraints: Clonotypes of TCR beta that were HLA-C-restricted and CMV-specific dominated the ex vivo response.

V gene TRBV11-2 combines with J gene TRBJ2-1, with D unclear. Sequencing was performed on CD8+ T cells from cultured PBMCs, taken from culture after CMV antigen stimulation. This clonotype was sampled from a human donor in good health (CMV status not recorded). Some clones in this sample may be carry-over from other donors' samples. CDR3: CASSLWSVDEQFF. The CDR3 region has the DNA TGTGCCAGCAGCTTATGGTCGGTGGACGAGCAGTTCTTC.